A selection of T cell receptor beta chains follows, all from one sample in a study of radiation and T cells in renal cell carcinoma. Only in-frame clones appear in the TCRdb table, and some are missing; sequencing was by immunoSEQ multiplex PCR. The data contain about 130,000 clones, 88% of them singletons. The sample here was blood, taken from a patient whose treatment included radiotherapy and nephrectomy. The receptor source for this set is a woman between 50 and 59 years old with renal cell carcinoma. Each CDR3 is given with its conserved first and last residue. Each record gives: clone size, J gene, V gene, D gene, CDR3 protein, CDR3 DNA. A D gene is named only where the DNA matches it firmly. Not all rows give a size; the values are once, few, many and, for expanded clones, a class.

NA TRBJ1-5 TRBV19 NA CASSMERGVGNQPQHF TGTGCCAGTAGTATGGAGAGGGGTGTCGGCAATCAGCCCCAGCATTTT
NA TRBJ1-1 TRBV6-5 NA CASSYRRGSRAEAFF TGTGCCAGCAGTTACAGGCGGGGGAGTCGGGCTGAAGCTTTCTTT
NA TRBJ2-3 TRBV19 NA CASSIAALSSDTQYF TGTGCCAGTAGTATCGCAGCATTATCATCAGATACGCAGTATTTT
NA TRBJ2-3 TRBV4-3 NA CASSQDRGGGTDTQYF TGCGCCAGCAGCCAAGATCGAGGGGGGGGAACAGATACGCAGTATTTT
NA TRBJ2-7 TRBV6-6 NA CASKLRDGQSEQYF TGTGCCAGCAAACTCCGGGACGGGCAAAGTGAGCAGTACTTC
once TRBJ2-1 TRBV6-5 TRBD1 CASSSGRGQGYNEQFF TGTGCCAGCAGTTCGGGACGGGGACAGGGCTACAATGAGCAGTTCTTC
NA TRBJ2-3 TRBV14 NA CASQAGGIVTDTQYF TGTGCCAGTCAGGCAGGCGGAATCGTTACAGATACGCAGTATTTT
once TRBJ2-2 TRBV5-1 NA CASSRAGGDNGELFF TGCGCCAGCAGTCGGGCAGGAGGGGATAACGGGGAGCTGTTTTTT
NA TRBJ1-5 TRBV12-5 NA CASGLVQRGSNQPQHF TGTGCTAGTGGTTTGGTACAGAGAGGTAGCAATCAGCCCCAGCATTTT
NA TRBJ2-5 TRBV6-1 NA CASSEDGETQYF TGTGCCAGCAGTGAAGATGGCGAGACCCAGTACTTC
NA TRBJ2-3 TRBV7-9 NA CASSDRAPSDTQYF TGTGCCAGCAGCGATAGGGCGCCCTCAGATACGCAGTATTTT
once TRBJ1-3 TRBV7-8 NA CASSPGEGSTGNTIYF TGTGCCAGCAGCCCGGGAGAAGGATCGACTGGAAACACCATATATTTT
NA TRBJ2-1 TRBV6-1 NA CASMLSTYNEQFF TGTGCCAGCATGCTCAGTACCTACAATGAGCAGTTCTTC
NA TRBJ1-1 TRBV6-5 TRBD1 CASSSAGTGVGEAFF TGTGCCAGCAGTTCAGCAGGGACAGGGGTGGGTGAAGCTTTCTTT
NA TRBJ1-2 TRBV7-8 NA CASSLQWVYGQHGYTF TGTGCCAGCAGCTTGCAGTGGGTTTACGGGCAGCATGGCTACACCTTC
NA TRBJ1-2 TRBV5-1 NA CASSLASGEGYTF TGCGCCAGCAGCTTGGCGTCAGGGGAAGGCTACACCTTC
NA TRBJ1-1 TRBV18 TRBD1 CASSPLDRGTVNTEAFF TGTGCCAGCTCACCCCTGGACAGGGGGACTGTGAACACTGAAGCTTTCTTT
NA TRBJ1-5 TRBV19 NA CASSIDWAGPQHF TGTGCCAGTAGTATCGATTGGGCGGGGCCCCAGCATTTT
NA TRBJ1-5 TRBV5-5 NA CASSQAQGNQPQHF TGTGCCAGCAGTCAGGCACAGGGCAATCAGCCCCAGCATTTT
NA TRBJ1-1 TRBV9 TRBD1 CASSTHLDRPDTEAFF TGTGCCAGCAGCACCCATCTGGACAGGCCGGACACTGAAGCTTTCTTT
NA TRBJ2-1 TRBV5-1 NA CASSLDQGNEQFF TGCGCCAGCAGCTTGGACCAGGGGAATGAGCAGTTCTTC
NA TRBJ1-1 TRBV5-1 TRBD1 CASSQGQGGTEAFF TGCGCCAGCAGCCAAGGACAGGGTGGCACTGAAGCTTTCTTT
NA TRBJ1-2 TRBV4-2 TRBD1 CASSQTGTGSYGYTF TGTGCCAGCAGCCAAACCGGGACAGGGAGCTATGGCTACACCTTC
NA TRBJ2-1 TRBV11-2 NA CASSLARGSYNEQFF TGTGCCAGCAGCTTAGCCAGGGGATCCTACAATGAGCAGTTCTTC
NA TRBJ1-4 TRBV6-1 TRBD1 CASSERQGGEKLFF TGTGCCAGCAGTGAAAGACAGGGAGGGGAAAAACTGTTTTTT
NA TRBJ2-2 TRBV6-5 NA CATTRLSTGELFF TGTGCCACCACGAGACTAAGCACCGGGGAGCTGTTTTTT
once TRBJ1-4 TRBV5-4 NA CASSLGGRATNEKLFF TGTGCCAGCAGCTTGGGGGGGAGAGCAACTAATGAAAAACTGTTTTTT
NA TRBJ2-5 TRBV7-8 TRBD1 CASSPSRGTETQYF TGTGCCAGCAGCCCCTCCAGGGGGACGGAGACCCAGTACTTC
once TRBJ2-5 TRBV7-6 TRBD1 CASSPVRDRVQETQYF TGTGCCAGCAGCCCCGTCCGGGACAGAGTCCAAGAGACCCAGTACTTC
NA TRBJ1-2 TRBV7-9 NA CASSMGGAPYGYTF TGTGCCAGCAGCATGGGGGGGGCGCCGTATGGCTACACCTTC
NA TRBJ1-1 TRBV11-3 NA CASSFGLGDTEAFF TGTGCCAGCAGCTTTGGTCTCGGGGACACTGAAGCTTTCTTT
NA TRBJ2-5 TRBV6-5 TRBD1 CASSSWTGEETQYF TGTGCCAGCAGTTCGTGGACAGGGGAAGAGACCCAGTACTTC
NA TRBJ1-1 TRBV18 NA CASSPRAQVNTEAFF TGTGCCAGCTCACCCCGGGCGCAGGTGAACACTGAAGCTTTCTTT
NA TRBJ2-5 TRBV5-8 NA CASSLVFRETQYF TGTGCCAGCAGCTTGGTTTTCAGGGAGACCCAGTACTTC
NA TRBJ2-5 TRBV7-8 NA CASSFTDSPWTQYF TGTGCCAGCAGCTTCACCGACAGCCCATGGACCCAGTACTTC
NA TRBJ2-5 TRBV2 NA CASSQLRQVQETQYF TGTGCCAGCAGCCAACTTAGACAGGTCCAAGAGACCCAGTACTTC
NA TRBJ2-7 TRBV5-7 NA CASSLGPDNYEQYF TGTGCCAGCAGCTTGGGCCCGGACAACTACGAGCAGTACTTC
once TRBJ2-5 TRBV12-5 NA CASANGLGGETQYF TGTGCTAGTGCCAACGGATTAGGAGGGGAGACCCAGTACTTC
NA TRBJ1-4 TRBV19 TRBD1 CASSIQGAINEKLFF TGTGCCAGTAGTATACAGGGGGCAATTAATGAAAAACTGTTTTTT